This is a list of T cell receptor beta chains from one sample in a study of PD-1 and CTLA-4 blockade in melanoma. Some clones are missing from TCRdb's copy, which holds only in-frame ones; the method was immunoSEQ multiplex PCR. Of 15,000 to 20,000 clones in the sample, 60% to 75% were seen once. Sequencing was performed on CD8+ T cells from peripheral blood, taken before anti-PD-1 treatment. Receptor source: a human donor with melanoma. The CDR3 runs from the conserved cysteine through the conserved F or W. Each record gives: V gene, J gene, clone size, D gene, CDR3 DNA, CDR3 protein. D genes are given only for firm matches. Some rows mark clone size as missing; the rest say once, few, many or name a class of expanded clone.

V: TRBV19
J: TRBJ1-2
size: NA
D: NA
DNA: TGTGCCAGTAGTGCTCGACCGGGGGGGCCGGGTGGCTACACCTTC
CDR3: CASSARPGGPGGYTF

V: TRBV6-1
J: TRBJ1-2
size: NA
D: NA
DNA: TGTGCCAGCAGTGAGGTAGGCTGGCGGACGGATTTATATGGCTACACCTTC
CDR3: CASSEVGWRTDLYGYTF

V: TRBV4-1
J: TRBJ1-5
size: few
D: NA
DNA: TGCGCCAGCAGCCAAGATTTCCAAATCGGCAATCAGCCCCAGCATTTT
CDR3: CASSQDFQIGNQPQHF

V: TRBV2
J: TRBJ2-7
size: NA
D: NA
DNA: TGTGCCAGCGCCCAGGGGGGCTACGAGCAGTACTTC
CDR3: CASAQGGYEQYF

V: TRBV15
J: TRBJ2-7
size: NA
D: NA
DNA: TGTGCCACCAGCAGGAGCACCGTTACCTACGAGCAGTACTTC
CDR3: CATSRSTVTYEQYF

V: TRBV2
J: TRBJ2-7
size: few
D: TRBD1
DNA: TGTGCCAGCAGTGAGACAGGGGGTGTCTACGAGCAGTACTTC
CDR3: CASSETGGVYEQYF

V: TRBV3-1/TRBV3-2
J: TRBJ2-7
size: NA
D: NA
DNA: TGTGCCAGCAGCCAAGATTACGAGCAGTACTTC
CDR3: CASSQDYEQYF

V: TRBV6-5
J: TRBJ2-1
size: NA
D: TRBD2
DNA: TGTGCCAGCAGTTTAGCGGGAGTCTACAATGAGCAGTTCTTC
CDR3: CASSLAGVYNEQFF

V: TRBV3-1/TRBV3-2
J: TRBJ2-5
size: NA
D: NA
DNA: TGTGCCAGCAGCTCCCACAGCGGGCCAGGGTGGGAGACCCAGTACTTC
CDR3: CASSSHSGPGWETQYF

V: TRBV6-6
J: TRBJ2-5
size: NA
D: TRBD2
DNA: TGTGCCAGCAGTTACGAGGCTAGCGGGAGGGGAGAGACCCAGTACTTC
CDR3: CASSYEASGRGETQYF

V: TRBV27
J: TRBJ1-5
size: NA
D: NA
DNA: TGTGCCAGTGGACAGCTGGGTAGCAATCAGCCCCAGCATTTT
CDR3: CASGQLGSNQPQHF

V: TRBV5-6
J: TRBJ2-7
size: NA
D: NA
DNA: TGTGCCAGCAGCTTGGCTGGTGACGGCTACGAGCAGTACTTC
CDR3: CASSLAGDGYEQYF

V: TRBV18
J: TRBJ2-7
size: NA
D: TRBD1
DNA: TGTGCCAGCTCACCGTCTGCGGACAGGAGGTTATACGAGCAGTACTTC
CDR3: CASSPSADRRLYEQYF

V: TRBV6-5
J: TRBJ1-1
size: few
D: NA
DNA: TGTGCCAGCAGCTTTGGCCGGACCGCCGAAGCTTTCTTT
CDR3: CASSFGRTAEAFF

V: TRBV4-1
J: TRBJ2-5
size: NA
D: NA
DNA: TGCGCCAGCAGCCATTCCTCAGGCGGTAGTCTCCAGACCCAGTACTTC
CDR3: CASSHSSGGSLQTQYF

V: TRBV13
J: TRBJ1-1
size: NA
D: NA
DNA: TGTGCCAGCAGCCACCTTTTGCCTGAAGCTTTCTTT
CDR3: CASSHLLPEAFF

V: TRBV3-1/TRBV3-2
J: TRBJ1-1
size: NA
D: NA
DNA: TGTGCCAGCAGCCAAGTCATCAGGGACGGGGGCACTGAAGCTTTCTTT
CDR3: CASSQVIRDGGTEAFF

V: TRBV29-1
J: TRBJ2-1
size: NA
D: TRBD2
DNA: TGCAGCGTGGCGGGTAGCGGGATAAACAATGAGCAGTTCTTC
CDR3: CSVAGSGINNEQFF

V: TRBV19
J: TRBJ2-2
size: NA
D: TRBD1
DNA: TGTGCCAGCTCTCCCGGGACAGTGGGGACCGGGGAGCTGTTTTTT
CDR3: CASSPGTVGTGELFF

V: TRBV5-5
J: TRBJ1-1
size: NA
D: NA
DNA: TGTGCCAGCAGCTTGGACGGCACTGAAGCTTTCTTT
CDR3: CASSLDGTEAFF

V: TRBV7-2
J: TRBJ1-1
size: NA
D: NA
DNA: TGTGCCAGCAGCTTAAACACAGTTGCCACTGAAGCTTTCTTT
CDR3: CASSLNTVATEAFF